This T cell receptor beta chain was recovered during a study of CD8+CD57+ T cells in acquired aplastic anemia. The wider study: The sorted CD4+ and CD8+ cells yielded an average approximately 3.2 ug of DNA.

The V gene lost 2 bases and the J gene lost 5 bases, with 23 bases spanning the gap. Per germline, CDR1 WSHSY and CDR2 SAAADI. There are 18 residues in the CDR3. Both TCR beta VDJ combination and CDR3 sequence profiling were carried out. Genomic DNA was the template for this profiling. TCRdb called the reads again in MiXCR, with one record for every CDR3 protein. Of approximately 190,000 distinct CDR3 sequences in the sample, 55% to 70% are singletons; the top ten hold roughly 50%. The clonotype was recovered from a human donor with severe aplastic anemia or a healthy control (not recorded which). This chain uses TRBV10-2 with TRBJ2-3; tentatively, D is TRBD1 (9 bases). Sample: sorted CD4+, CD8+, or CD8+CD57+ T cells (not recorded which) from PBMCs. The CDR3: CASSEMISGGTGIDTQYF. In DNA form, the CDR3 reads TGCGCCAGCAGTGAGATGATATCGGGGGGGACAGGGATAGATACGCAGTATTTT.